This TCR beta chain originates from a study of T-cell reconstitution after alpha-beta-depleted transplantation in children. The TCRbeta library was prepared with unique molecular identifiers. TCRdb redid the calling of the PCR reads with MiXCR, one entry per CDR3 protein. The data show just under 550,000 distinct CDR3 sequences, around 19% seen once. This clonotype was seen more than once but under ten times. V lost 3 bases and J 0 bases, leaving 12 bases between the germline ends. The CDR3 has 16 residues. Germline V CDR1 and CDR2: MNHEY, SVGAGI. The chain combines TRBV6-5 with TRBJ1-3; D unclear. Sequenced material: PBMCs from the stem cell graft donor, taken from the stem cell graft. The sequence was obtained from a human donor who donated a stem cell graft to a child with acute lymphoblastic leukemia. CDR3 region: CASSYSDTSSGNTIYF. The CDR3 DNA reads TGTGCCAGCAGTTATAGCGATACGAGCTCTGGAAACACCATATATTTT.